The clone carrying this T cell receptor beta chain was counted a single time. Its antigen is not known. The data derive from a study of T cell responses to AZD1222 COVID-19 vaccine. Study-wide results and caveats: Breadth and depth of Spike-specific TCRs rose after two AZD1222 doses. Unmutated variant regions are reportedly the target of nearly half of TCRs that are spike-specific. White British donors predominated, females outnumbered males, and clonal diversity was possibly underestimated. Repertoire sampling occurred only after the peak T cell response.

Data came from immunoSEQ multiplex PCR; TCRdb stores just in-frame clones and leaves some out. The data contain around 160,000 clones, under 95% of them seen just once; the ten biggest clones take up about 2.1%. The source is an adult in good health. This specimen consisted of peripheral blood, obtained on day 0 of AZD1222 vaccination.

CDR3 nucleotides: TGCGCCAGCAGCCAAGTTCTTACAGAACGATACTCCCGCAACTATGGCTACACCTTC. It codes for CASSQVLTERYSRNYGYTF. The chain is built from TRBV4-1 and TRBJ1-2; D not certain. The CDR3 is 19 amino acids. V was trimmed by 1 base and J by 2 bases, leaving 23 bases between them. Germline V lookup: CDR1 MGHRA, CDR2 YSYEKL.